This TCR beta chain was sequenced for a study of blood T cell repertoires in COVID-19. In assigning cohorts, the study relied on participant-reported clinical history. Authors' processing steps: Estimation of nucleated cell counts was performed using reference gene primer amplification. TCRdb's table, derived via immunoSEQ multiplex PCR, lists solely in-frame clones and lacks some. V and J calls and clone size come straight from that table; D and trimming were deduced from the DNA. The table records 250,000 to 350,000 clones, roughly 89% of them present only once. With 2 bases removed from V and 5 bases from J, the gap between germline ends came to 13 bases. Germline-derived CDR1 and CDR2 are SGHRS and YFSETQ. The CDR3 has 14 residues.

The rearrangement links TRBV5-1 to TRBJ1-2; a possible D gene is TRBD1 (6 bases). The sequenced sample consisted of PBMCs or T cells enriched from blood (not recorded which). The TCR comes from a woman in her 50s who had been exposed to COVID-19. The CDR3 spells CASSFRGREYGYTF. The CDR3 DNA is TGCGCCAGCAGCTTCAGGGGCCGAGAATATGGCTACACCTTC.